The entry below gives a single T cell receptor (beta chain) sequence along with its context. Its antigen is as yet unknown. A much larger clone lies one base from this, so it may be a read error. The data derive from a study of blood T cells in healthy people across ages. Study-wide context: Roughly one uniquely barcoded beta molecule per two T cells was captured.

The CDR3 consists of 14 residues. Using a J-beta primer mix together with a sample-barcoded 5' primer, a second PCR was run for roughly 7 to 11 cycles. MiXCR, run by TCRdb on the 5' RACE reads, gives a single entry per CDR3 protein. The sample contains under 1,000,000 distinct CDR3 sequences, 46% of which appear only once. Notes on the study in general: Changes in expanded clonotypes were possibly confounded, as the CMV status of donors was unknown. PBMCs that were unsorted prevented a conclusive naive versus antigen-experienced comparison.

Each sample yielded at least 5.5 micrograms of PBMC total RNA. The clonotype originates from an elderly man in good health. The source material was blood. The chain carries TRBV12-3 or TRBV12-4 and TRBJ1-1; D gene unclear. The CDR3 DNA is TGTGTCAGCATTTTGGGTCTTGGGAACACTGAAGCTTTCTTT. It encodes CVSILGLGNTEAFF.